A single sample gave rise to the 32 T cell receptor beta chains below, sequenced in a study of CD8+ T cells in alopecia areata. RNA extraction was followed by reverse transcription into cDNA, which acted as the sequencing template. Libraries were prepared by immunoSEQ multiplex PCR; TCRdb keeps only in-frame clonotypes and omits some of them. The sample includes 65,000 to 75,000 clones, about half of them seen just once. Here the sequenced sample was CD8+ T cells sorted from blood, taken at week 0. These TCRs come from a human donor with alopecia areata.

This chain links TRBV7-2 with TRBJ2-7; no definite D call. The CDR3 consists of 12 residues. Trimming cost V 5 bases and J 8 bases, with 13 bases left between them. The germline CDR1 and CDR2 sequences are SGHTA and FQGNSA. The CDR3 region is CASSPPPDQQYF. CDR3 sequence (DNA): TGTGCCAGCAGCCCGCCTCCGGACCAGCAGTACTTC.

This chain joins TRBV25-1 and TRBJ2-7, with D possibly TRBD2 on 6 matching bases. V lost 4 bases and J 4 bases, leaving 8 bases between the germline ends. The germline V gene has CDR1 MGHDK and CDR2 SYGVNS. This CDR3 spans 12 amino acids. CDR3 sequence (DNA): TGTGCCAGCAGTGTGAGCGGGTACGAGCAGTACTTC. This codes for CASSVSGYEQYF.

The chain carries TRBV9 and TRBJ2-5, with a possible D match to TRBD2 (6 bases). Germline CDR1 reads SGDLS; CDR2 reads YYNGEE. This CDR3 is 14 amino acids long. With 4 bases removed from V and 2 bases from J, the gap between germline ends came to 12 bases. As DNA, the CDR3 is TGTGCCAGCAGCTCCTCCGGGAGACAAGAGACCCAGTACTTC. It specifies CASSSSGRQETQYF.

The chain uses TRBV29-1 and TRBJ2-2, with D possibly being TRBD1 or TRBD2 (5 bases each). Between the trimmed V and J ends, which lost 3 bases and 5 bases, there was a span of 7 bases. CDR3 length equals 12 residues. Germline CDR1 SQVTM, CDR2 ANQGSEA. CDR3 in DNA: TGCAGCGTTGACGGGACGACCGGGGAGCTGTTTTTT. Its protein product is CSVDGTTGELFF.

DNA of the CDR3: TGCAGCGTGGAGGGGATCGGGACTCGCTCCTACAATGAGCAGTTCTTC. This gives the protein CSVEGIGTRSYNEQFF. The J gene is TRBJ2-1, the V gene TRBV29-1; possible D gene TRBD2, 6 bases. Germline V gene sequence: CDR1 SQVTM, CDR2 ANQGSEA. Trimming removed 6 bases from V and 0 bases from J, with 18 bases in between. The CDR3 covers 16 residues.

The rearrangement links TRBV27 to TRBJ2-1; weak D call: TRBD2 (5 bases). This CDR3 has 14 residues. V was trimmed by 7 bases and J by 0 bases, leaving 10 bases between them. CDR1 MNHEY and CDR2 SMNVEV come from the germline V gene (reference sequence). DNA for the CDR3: TGTGCCAGCAACCAGCGGAGCTCCTACAATGAGCAGTTCTTC. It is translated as CASNQRSSYNEQFF.

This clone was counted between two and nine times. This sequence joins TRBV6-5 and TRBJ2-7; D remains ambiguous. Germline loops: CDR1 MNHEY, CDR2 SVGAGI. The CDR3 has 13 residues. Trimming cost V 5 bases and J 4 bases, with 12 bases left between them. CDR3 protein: CASSNRALYEQYF. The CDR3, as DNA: TGTGCCAGCAGTAACCGGGCCCTTTACGAGCAGTACTTC.

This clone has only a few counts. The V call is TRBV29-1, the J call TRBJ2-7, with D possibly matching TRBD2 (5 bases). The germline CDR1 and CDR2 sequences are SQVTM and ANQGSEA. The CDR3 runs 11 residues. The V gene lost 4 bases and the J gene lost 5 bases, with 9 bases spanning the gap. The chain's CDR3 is CSVVRGNEQYF. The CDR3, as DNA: TGCAGCGTTGTTCGGGGAAACGAGCAGTACTTC.

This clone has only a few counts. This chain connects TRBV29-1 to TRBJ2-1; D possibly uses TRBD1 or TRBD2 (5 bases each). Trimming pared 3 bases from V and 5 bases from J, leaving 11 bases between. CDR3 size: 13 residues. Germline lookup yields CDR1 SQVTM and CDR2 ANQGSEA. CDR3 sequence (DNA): TGCAGCGTTGAGAGGGACGCCCACAATGAGCAGTTCTTC. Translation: CSVERDAHNEQFF.

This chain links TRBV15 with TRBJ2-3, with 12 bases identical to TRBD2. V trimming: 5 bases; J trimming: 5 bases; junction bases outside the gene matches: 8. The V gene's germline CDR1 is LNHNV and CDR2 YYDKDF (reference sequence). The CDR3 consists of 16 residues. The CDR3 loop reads CATSSTRTSGKDTQYF. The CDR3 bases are TGTGCCACCAGCTCCACCCGGACTAGCGGGAAAGATACGCAGTATTTT.

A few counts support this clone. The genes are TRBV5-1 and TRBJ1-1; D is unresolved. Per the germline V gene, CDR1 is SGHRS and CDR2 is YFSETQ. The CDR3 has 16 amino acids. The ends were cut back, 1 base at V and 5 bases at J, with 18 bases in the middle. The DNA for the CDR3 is TGCGCCAGCAGCTTGAGATTGACTGCCCCGGGAACTGAAGCTTTCTTT. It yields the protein CASSLRLTAPGTEAFF.

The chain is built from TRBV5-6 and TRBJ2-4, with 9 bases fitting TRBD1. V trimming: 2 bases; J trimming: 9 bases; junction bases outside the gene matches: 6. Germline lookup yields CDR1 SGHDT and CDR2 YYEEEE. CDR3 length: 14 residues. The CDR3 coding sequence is TGTGCCAGCAGCTTAGGGACAGGGTTAAGCATTCAGTACTTC. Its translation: CASSLGTGLSIQYF. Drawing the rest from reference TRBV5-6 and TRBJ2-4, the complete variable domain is DAGVTQSPTHLIKTRGQQVTLRCSPKSGHDTVSWYQQALGQGPQFIFQYYEEEERQRGNFPDRFSGHQFPNYSSELNVNALLLGDSALYLCASSLGTGLSIQYFGAGTRLSVL.

CDR3 sequence (DNA): TGTGCCAGCAGCGTAGCGGATGAGCAGTTCTTC. Residues: CASSVADEQFF. The V call is TRBV9, the J call TRBJ2-1; D call uncertain. Per the germline V gene, CDR1 is SGDLS and CDR2 is YYNGEE. The CDR3 sequence is 11 residues long. Trimming pared 0 bases from V and 8 bases from J, leaving 3 bases between.

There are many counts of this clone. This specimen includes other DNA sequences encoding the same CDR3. The CDR3 reads CASSLWLEAKNIQYF. CDR3 DNA sequence: TGTGCCAGCAGTTTGTGGCTAGAAGCCAAAAACATTCAGTACTTC. This chain uses TRBV28 with TRBJ2-4; unclear D gene. CDR3 length: 15 residues. V lost 3 bases to trimming and J lost 0 bases, with 9 bases between them. Germline CDR1 is MDHEN and CDR2 is SYDVKM.

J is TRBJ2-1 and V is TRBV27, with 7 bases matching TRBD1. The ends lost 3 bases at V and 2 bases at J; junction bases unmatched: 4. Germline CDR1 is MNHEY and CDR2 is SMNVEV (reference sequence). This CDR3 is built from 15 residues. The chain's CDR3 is CASSFEGAAYNEQFF. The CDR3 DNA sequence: TGTGCCAGCAGTTTCGAGGGGGCAGCCTACAATGAGCAGTTCTTC.

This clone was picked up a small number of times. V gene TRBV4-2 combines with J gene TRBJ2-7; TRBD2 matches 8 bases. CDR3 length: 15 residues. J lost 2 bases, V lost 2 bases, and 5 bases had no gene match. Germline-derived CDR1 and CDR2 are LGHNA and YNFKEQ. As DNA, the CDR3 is TGTGCCAGCAGCCAACTGCCGGGACTAGCCTACGAGCAGTACTTC. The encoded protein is CASSQLPGLAYEQYF.

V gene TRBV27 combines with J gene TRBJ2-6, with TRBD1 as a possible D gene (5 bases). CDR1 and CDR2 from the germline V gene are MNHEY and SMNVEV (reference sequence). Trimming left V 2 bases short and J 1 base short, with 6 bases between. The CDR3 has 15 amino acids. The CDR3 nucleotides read TGTGCCAGCAGTTTAAAGGGGTCTGGGGCCAACGTCCTGACTTTC. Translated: CASSLKGSGANVLTF.

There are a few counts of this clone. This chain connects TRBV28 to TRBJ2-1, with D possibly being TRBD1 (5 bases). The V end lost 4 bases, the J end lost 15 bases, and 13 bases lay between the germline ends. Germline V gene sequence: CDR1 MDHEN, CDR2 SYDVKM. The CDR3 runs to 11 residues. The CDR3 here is CASSSQGLRFF. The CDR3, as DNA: TGTGCCAGCAGTTCTCAGGGTTTGCGGTTCTTC.

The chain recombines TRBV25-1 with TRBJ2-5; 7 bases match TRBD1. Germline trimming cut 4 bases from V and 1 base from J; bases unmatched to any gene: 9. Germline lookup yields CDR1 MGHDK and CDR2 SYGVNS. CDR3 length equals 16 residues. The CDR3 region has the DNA TGTGCCAGCAGTGCCCGCCTGACAGGGAGCCAAGAGACCCAGTACTTC. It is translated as CASSARLTGSQETQYF.

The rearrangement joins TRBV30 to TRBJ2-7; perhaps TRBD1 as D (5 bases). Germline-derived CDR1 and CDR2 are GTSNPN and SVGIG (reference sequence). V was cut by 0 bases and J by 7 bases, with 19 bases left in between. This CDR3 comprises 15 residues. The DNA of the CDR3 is TGTGCCTGGAGTGTAGGGCTCAGGACAATTAGGGAGCAGTACTTC. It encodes CAWSVGLRTIREQYF.

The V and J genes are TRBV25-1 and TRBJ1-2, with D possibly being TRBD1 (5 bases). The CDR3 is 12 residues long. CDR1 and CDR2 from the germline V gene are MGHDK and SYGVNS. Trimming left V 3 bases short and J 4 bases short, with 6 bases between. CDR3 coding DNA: TGTGCCAGCAGTGATGGGGGCTATGGCTACACCTTC. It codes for CASSDGGYGYTF.

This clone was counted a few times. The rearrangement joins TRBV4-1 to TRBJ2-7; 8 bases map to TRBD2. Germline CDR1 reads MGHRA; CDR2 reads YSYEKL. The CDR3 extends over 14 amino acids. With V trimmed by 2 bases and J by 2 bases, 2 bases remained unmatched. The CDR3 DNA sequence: TGCGCCAGCAGCCAACTAGCGGGCCCCTACGAGCAGTACTTC. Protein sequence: CASSQLAGPYEQYF.

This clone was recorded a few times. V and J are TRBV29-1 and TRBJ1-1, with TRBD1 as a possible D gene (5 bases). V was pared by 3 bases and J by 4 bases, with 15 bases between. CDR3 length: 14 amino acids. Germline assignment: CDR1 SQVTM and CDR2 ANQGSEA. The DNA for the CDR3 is TGCAGCGTTGACGGATATCAGGGTCCCACTGAAGCTTTCTTT. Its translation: CSVDGYQGPTEAFF.

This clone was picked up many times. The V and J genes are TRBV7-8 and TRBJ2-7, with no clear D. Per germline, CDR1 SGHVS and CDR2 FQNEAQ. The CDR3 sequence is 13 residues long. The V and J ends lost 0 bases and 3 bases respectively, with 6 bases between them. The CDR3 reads CASSLATIYEQYF. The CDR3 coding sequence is TGTGCCAGCAGCTTAGCAACAATCTACGAGCAGTACTTC.

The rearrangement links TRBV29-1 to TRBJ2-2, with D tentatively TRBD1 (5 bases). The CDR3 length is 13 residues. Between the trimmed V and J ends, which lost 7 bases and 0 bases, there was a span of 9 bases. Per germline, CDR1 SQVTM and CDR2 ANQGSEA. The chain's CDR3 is CSAMTANTGELFF. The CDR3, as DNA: TGCAGCGCTATGACAGCGAACACCGGGGAGCTGTTTTTT.

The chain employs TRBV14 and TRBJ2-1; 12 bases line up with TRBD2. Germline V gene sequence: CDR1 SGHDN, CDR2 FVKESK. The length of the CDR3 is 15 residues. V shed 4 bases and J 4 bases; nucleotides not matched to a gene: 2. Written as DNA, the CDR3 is TGTGCCAGCAGCCCGCTAGCGGGAGGGTACAATGAGCAGTTCTTC. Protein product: CASSPLAGGYNEQFF.

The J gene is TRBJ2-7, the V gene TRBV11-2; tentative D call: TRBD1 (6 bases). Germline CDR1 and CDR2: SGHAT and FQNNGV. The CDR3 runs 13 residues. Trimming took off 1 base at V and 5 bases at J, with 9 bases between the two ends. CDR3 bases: TGTGCCAGCAGCTTAGGGGGGCGGAACGAGCAGTACTTC. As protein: CASSLGGRNEQYF.

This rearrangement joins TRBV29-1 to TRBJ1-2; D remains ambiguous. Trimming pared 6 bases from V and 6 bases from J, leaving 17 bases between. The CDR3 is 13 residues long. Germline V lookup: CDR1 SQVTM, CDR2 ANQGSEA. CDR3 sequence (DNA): TGCAGCGTGCCGGACGGGTTCTCCAATGGCTACACCTTC. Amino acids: CSVPDGFSNGYTF.

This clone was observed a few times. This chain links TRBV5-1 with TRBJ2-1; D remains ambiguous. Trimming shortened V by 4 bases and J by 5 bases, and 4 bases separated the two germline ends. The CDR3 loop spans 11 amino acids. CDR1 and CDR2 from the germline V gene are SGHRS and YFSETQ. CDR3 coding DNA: TGCGCCAGCAGCGCCAACAATGAGCAGTTCTTC. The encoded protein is CASSANNEQFF. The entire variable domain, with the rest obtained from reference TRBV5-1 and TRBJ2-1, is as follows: KAGVTQTPRYLIKTRGQQVTLSCSPISGHRSVSWYQQTPGQGLQFLFEYFSETQRNKGNFPGRFSGRQFSNSRSEMNVSTLELGDSALYLCASSANNEQFFGPGTRLTVL.

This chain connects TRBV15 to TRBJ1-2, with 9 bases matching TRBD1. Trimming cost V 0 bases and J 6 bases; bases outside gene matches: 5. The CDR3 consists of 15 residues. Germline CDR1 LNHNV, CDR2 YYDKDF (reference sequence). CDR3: CATSRDRRDRDGYTF. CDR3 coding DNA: TGTGCCACCAGCAGAGATAGAAGGGACAGGGATGGCTACACCTTC.

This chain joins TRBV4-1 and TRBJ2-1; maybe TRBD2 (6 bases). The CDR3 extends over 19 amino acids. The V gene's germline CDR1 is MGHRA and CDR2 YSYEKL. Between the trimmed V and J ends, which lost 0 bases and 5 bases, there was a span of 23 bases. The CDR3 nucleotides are TGCGCCAGCAGCCAAGATCGGCCTGGAATCGGGACTCCGAACAATGAGCAGTTCTTC. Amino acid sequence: CASSQDRPGIGTPNNEQFF.

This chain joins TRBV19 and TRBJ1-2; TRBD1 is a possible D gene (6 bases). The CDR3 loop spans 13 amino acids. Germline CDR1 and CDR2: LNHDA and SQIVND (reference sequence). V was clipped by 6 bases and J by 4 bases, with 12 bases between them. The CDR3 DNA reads TGTGCCAGTAGCCCCGGACAGATCTATGGCTACACCTTC. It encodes CASSPGQIYGYTF.